This passage covers 8 T cell receptor beta chains from one sample sequenced in a study of blood T cell repertoires in COVID-19. Clones were read by immunoSEQ multiplex PCR, and TCRdb kept only the in-frame ones, dropping some. Among about 68,000 clones, about 86% were seen once, and the ten largest hold roughly 1.4%. The source material was peripheral blood. These receptors came from a woman aged 60 to 75 with acute or convalescent COVID-19.

J is TRBJ2-7 and V is TRBV7-2, with TRBD2 matching 8 bases. V lost 3 bases to trimming and J lost 6 bases; unmatched junction nucleotides: 7. CDR1 and CDR2 (germline): SGHTA, FQGNSA. The CDR3 extends over 14 amino acids. CDR3 region: CASSFGRAWSEQYF. CDR3 DNA sequence: TGTGCCAGCAGCTTCGGGAGGGCCTGGAGCGAGCAGTACTTC.

This chain uses TRBV14 with TRBJ1-6; unclear D gene. The CDR3 is 16 amino acids. CDR1 SGHDN and CDR2 FVKESK come from the germline V gene. Deletions cut 1 base from V and 1 base from J, with 8 bases between. The CDR3 region has the DNA TGTGCCAGCAGCCAAGCCACGGGGTCCTATAATTCACCCCTCCACTTT. It codes for CASSQATGSYNSPLHF.

This clone occurred a few times. The V call is TRBV4-1, the J call TRBJ1-2; possibly TRBD1 for D (5 bases). The germline gives CDR1 MGHRA, CDR2 YSYEKL. Trimming removed 0 bases from V and 4 bases from J, with 18 bases in between. The CDR3 length is 17 residues. The DNA for the CDR3 is TGCGCCAGCAGCCAAGATCTGGGGGGATACGGGCTCTATGGCTACACCTTC. Amino acids: CASSQDLGGYGLYGYTF.

The chain uses TRBV3-1 (or the pseudogene TRBV3-2) and TRBJ2-1; 7 bases agree with TRBD1. V trimming: 6 bases; J trimming: 7 bases; junction bases outside the gene matches: 15. Germline lookup yields CDR1 LGHDT and CDR2 YNNKEL (reference sequence). The CDR3 extends over 16 amino acids. The CDR3 nucleotides are TGTGCCAGCAGTCAAACGGGACAGCTGCTACGAAATGAGCAGTTCTTC. This codes for CASSQTGQLLRNEQFF.

The rearrangement uses TRBV2 and TRBJ2-1, with TRBD2 identical over 13 bases. From germline, CDR1 is SNHLY and CDR2 FYNNEI. The CDR3 has 15 amino acids. With 8 bases clipped from V and 9 bases from J, the junction kept 10 bases outside the gene matches. This CDR3 reads CASRRTSGSIGEQFF. As DNA, the CDR3 is TGTGCCAGCCGCAGGACTAGCGGGAGTATTGGTGAGCAGTTCTTC.

The chain combines TRBV19 with TRBJ1-2, with D perhaps matching TRBD1 (5 bases). CDR1 and CDR2 (germline): LNHDA, SQIVND (reference sequence). This CDR3 spans 15 amino acids. V lost 6 bases to trimming and J lost 1 base, with 15 bases between them. The DNA for the CDR3 is TGTGCCAGTAGGCCAAGACAGTCCGGTAACTATGGCTACACCTTC. Translating gives CASRPRQSGNYGYTF.

The chain carries TRBV18 and TRBJ2-7; weak D call: TRBD2 (7 bases). The V and J ends lost 6 bases and 1 base respectively, with 10 bases between them. The CDR3 covers 13 residues. CDR1 is KGHSH and CDR2 is LQKENI in the germline V gene. CDR3 in DNA: TGTGCCAGCTCCGGGGGGCGATCCTACGAGCAGTACTTC. Translation: CASSGGRSYEQYF.

V usage is TRBV7-9 and J usage is TRBJ2-7; the match to TRBD2 covers 7 bases. This CDR3 region has 16 residues. With 4 bases clipped from V and 3 bases from J, the junction kept 12 bases outside the gene matches. Germline V gene lookup returns CDR1 SEHNR and CDR2 FQNEAQ (reference sequence). DNA for the CDR3: TGTGCCAGCAGCTCCACGAAGATAGCGGGCAGCTACGAGCAGTACTTC. This gives the protein CASSSTKIAGSYEQYF.